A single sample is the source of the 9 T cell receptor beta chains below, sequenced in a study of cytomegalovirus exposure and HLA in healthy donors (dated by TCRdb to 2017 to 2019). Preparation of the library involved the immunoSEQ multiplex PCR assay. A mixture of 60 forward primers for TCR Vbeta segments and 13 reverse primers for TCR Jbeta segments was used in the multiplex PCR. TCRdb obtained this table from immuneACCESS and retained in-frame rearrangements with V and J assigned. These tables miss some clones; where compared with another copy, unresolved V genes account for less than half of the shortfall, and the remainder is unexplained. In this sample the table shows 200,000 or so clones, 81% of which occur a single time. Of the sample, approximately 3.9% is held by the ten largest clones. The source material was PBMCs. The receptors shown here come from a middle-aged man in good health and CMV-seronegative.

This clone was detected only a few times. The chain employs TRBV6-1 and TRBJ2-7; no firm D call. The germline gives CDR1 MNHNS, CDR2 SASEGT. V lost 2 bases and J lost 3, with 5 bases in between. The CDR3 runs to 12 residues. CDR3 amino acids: CASSEYGYEQYF. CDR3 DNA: TGTGCCAGCAGTGAATACGGCTACGAGCAGTACTTC.

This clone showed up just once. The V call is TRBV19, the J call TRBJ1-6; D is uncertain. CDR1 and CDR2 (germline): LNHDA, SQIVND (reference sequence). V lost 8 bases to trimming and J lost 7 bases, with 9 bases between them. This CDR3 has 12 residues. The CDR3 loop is CASSGLNSPLHF. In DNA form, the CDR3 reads TGTGCCAGTTCCGGACTCAATTCACCCCTCCACTTT. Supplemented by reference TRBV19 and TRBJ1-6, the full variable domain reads DGGITQSPKYLFRKEGQNVTLSCEQNLNHDAMYWYRQDPGQGLRLIYYSQIVNDFQKGDIAEGYSVSREKKESFPLTVTSAQKNPTAFYLCASSGLNSPLHFGNGTRLTVT.

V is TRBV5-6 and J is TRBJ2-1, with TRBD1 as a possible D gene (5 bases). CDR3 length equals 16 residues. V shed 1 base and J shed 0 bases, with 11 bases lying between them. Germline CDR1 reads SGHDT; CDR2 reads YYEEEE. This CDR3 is CASSLRTPFSYNEQFF. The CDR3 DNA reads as TGTGCCAGCAGCTTGCGGACACCTTTCTCCTACAATGAGCAGTTCTTC.

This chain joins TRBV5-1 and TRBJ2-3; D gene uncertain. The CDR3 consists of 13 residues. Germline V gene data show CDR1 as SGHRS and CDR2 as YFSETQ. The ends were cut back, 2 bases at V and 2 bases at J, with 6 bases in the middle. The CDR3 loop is CASSFELTDTQYF. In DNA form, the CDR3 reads TGCGCCAGCAGCTTTGAGCTCACAGATACGCAGTATTTT.

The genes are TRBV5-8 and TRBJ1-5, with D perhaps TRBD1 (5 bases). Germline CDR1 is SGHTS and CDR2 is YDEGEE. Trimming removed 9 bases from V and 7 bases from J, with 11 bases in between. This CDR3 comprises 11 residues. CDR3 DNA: TGTGCCACGGGGGAAAGGCAGCCCCAGCATTTT. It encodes CATGERQPQHF. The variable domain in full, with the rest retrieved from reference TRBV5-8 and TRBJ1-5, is EAGVTQSPTHLIKTRGQQATLRCSPISGHTSVYWYQQALGLGLQFLLWYDEGEERNRGNFPPRFSGRQFPNYSSELNVNALELEDSALYLCATGERQPQHFGDGTRLSIL.

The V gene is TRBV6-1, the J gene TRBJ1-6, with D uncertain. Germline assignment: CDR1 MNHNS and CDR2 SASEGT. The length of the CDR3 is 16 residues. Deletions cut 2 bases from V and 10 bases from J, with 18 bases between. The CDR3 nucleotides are TGTGCCAGCAGTGAAATTATGGGTTCGGCGGGATCACCCCTCCACTTT. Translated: CASSEIMGSAGSPLHF.

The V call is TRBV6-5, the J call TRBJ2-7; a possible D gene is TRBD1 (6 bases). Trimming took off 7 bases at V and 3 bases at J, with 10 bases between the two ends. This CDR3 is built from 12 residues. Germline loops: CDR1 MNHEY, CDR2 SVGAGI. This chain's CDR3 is CASNREFYEQYF. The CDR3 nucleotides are TGTGCCAGCAACAGGGAGTTCTACGAGCAGTACTTC.

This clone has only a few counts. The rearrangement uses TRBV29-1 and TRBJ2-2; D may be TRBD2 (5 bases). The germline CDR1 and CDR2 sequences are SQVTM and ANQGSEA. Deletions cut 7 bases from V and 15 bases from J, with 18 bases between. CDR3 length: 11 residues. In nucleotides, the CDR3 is TGCAGCGCCGGCGAACCCCGTAGCGTGTTTTTT. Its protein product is CSAGEPRSVFF.

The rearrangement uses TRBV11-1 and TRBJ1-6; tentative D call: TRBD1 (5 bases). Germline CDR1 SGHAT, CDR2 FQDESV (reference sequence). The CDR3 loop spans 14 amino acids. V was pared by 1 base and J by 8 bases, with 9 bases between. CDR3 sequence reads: CASSLEGWDSPLHF. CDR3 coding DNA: TGTGCCAGCAGCTTAGAGGGGTGGGATTCACCCCTCCACTTT.